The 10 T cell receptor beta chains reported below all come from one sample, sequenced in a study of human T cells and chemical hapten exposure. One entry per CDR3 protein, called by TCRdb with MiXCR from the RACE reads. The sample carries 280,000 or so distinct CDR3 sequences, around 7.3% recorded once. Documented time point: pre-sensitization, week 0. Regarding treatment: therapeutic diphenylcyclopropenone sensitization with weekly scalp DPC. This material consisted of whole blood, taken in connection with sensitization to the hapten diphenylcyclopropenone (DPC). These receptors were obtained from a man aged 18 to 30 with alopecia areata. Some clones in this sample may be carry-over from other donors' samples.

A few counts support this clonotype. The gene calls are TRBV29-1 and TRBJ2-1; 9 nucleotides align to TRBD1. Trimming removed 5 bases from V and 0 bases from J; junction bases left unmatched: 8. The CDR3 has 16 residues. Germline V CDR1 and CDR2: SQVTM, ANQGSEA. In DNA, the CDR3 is TGCAGCGTTAAACTTACGACAGGGGGCTCCTACAATGAGCAGTTCTTC. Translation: CSVKLTTGGSYNEQFF.

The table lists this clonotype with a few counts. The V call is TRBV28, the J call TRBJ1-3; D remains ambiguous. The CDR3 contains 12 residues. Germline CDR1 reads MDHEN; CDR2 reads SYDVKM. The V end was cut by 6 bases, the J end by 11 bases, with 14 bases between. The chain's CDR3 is CASRRGRDPIYF. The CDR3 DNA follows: TGTGCCAGCAGACGAGGGAGGGATCCCATATATTTT.

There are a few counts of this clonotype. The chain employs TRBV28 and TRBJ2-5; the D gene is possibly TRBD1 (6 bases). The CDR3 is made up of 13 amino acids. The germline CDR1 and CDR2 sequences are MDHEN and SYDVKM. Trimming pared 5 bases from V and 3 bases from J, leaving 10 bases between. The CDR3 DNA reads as TGTGCCAGCAGTCAGTCAGGGGAAGAGACCCAGTACTTC. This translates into CASSQSGEETQYF. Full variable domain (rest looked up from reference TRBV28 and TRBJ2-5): DVKVTQSSRYLVKRTGEKVFLECVQDMDHENMFWYRQDPGLGLRLIYFSYDVKMKEKGDIPEGYSVSREKKERFSLILESASTNQTSMYLCASSQSGEETQYFGPGTRLLVL.

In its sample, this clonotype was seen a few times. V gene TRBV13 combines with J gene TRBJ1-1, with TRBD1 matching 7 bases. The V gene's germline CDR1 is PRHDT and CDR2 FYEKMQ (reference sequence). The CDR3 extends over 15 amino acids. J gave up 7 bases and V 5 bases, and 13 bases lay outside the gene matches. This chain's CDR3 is CASSQRRQGVGEAFF. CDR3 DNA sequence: TGTGCCAGCAGCCAAAGAAGGCAGGGGGTCGGTGAAGCTTTCTTT.

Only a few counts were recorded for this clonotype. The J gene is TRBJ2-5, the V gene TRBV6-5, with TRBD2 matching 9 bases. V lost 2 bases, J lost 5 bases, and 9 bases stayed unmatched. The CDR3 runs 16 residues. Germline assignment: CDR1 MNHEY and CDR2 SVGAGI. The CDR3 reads CASSYLAGTSGETQYF. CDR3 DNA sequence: TGTGCCAGCAGTTACCTAGCGGGGACTTCCGGGGAGACCCAGTACTTC.

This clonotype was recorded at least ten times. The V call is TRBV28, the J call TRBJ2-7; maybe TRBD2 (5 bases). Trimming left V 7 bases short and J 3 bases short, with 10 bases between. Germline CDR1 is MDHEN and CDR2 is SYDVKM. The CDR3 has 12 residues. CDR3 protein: CASTSGDYEQYF. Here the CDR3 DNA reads TGTGCCAGCACATCCGGGGACTACGAGCAGTACTTC.

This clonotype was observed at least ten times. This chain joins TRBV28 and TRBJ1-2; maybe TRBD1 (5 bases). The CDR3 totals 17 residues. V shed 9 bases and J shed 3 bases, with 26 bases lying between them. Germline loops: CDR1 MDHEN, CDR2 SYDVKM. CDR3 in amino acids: CASGLTRTTRGHYGYTF. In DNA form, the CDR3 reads TGTGCCAGTGGACTTACTCGGACAACCCGAGGGCACTATGGCTACACCTTC.

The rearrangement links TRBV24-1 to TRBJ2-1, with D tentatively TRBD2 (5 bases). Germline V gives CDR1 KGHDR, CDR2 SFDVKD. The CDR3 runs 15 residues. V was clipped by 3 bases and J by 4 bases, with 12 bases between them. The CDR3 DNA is TGTGCCACCAGTGATCCTAAGCGGCCGTACAATGAGCAGTTCTTC. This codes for CATSDPKRPYNEQFF.

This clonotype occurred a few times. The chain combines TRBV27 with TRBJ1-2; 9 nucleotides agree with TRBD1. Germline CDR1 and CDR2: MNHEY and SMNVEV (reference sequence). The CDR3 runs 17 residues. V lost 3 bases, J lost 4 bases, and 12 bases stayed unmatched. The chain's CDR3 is CASSFLDPDRGAYGYTF. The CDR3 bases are TGTGCCAGCAGTTTCTTAGATCCGGACAGGGGAGCCTATGGCTACACCTTC.

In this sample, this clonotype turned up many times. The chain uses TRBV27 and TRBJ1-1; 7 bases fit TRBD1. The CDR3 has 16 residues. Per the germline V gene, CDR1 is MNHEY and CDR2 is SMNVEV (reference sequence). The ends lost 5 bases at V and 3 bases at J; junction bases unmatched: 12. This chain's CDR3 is CASSPSKAGQYTEAFF. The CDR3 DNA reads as TGTGCCAGCAGTCCGTCGAAAGCGGGACAGTACACTGAAGCTTTCTTT.